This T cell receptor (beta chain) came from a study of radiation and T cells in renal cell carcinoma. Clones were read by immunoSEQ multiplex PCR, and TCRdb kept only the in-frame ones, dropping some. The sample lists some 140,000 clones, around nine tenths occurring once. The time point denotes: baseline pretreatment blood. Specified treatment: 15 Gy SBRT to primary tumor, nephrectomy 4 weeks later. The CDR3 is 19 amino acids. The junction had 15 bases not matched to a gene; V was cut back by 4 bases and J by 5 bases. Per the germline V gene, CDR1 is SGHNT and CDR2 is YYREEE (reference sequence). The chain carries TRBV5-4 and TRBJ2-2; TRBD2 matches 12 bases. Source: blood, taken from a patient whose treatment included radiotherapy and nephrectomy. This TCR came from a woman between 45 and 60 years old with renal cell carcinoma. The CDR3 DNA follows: TGTGCCAGCAGCCCCGGTGGAGCTAGCGGGGGGGCTGTGACCGGGGAGCTGTTTTTT. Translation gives CASSPGGASGGAVTGELFF.